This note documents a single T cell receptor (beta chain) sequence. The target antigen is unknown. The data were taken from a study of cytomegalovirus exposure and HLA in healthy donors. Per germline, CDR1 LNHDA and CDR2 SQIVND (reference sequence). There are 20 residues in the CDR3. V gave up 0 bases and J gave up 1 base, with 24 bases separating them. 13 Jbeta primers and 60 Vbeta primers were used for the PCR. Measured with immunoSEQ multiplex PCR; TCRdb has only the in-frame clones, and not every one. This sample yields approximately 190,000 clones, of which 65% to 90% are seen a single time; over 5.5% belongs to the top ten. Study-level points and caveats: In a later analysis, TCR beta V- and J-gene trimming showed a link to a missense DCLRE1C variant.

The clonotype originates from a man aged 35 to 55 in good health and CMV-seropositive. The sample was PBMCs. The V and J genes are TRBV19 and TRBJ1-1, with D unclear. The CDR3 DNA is TGTGCCAGTAGTATAGATCCCCGGGCAGCCAACCCCGGGAGGAACACTGAAGCTTTCTTT. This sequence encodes CASSIDPRAANPGRNTEAFF.